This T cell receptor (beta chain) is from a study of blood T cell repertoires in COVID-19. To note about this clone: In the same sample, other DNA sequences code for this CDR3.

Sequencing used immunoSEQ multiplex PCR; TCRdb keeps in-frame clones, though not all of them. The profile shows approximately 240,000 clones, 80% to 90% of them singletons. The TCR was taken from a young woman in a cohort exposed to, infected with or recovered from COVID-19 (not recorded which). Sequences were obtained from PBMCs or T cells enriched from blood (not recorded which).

CDR3 bases: TGTGCCAGCAGCGTTAGCGGGAGGGGCACAGATACGCAGTATTTT. It is translated as CASSVSGRGTDTQYF. The chain combines TRBV9 with TRBJ2-3, with TRBD2 identical over 11 bases. The V segment lost 2 bases and the J segment 1 base; nucleotides outside the gene matches: 0. Germline V gene lookup returns CDR1 SGDLS and CDR2 YYNGEE. This CDR3 has 15 residues.